Below, 29 T cell receptor beta chains from the same sample are listed, as sequenced in a study of OX40 agonist ivuxolimab in advanced cancers. Repertoires were generated with immunoSEQ multiplex PCR, while TCRdb's copy carries only in-frame clones and drops some. The data contain about 50,000 clones, about 88% of them singletons. Sequenced here: CD4+ or CD8+ T cells sorted from blood, sampled in a trial of the OX40 agonist ivuxolimab. These receptors all come from an adult with an advanced solid tumor such as melanoma, head and neck, liver or kidney cancer.

The chain recombines TRBV4-1 with TRBJ2-7; D is uncertain. CDR3 length equals 12 residues. Trimming took off 1 base at V and 4 bases at J, with 5 bases between the two ends. Germline loops: CDR1 MGHRA, CDR2 YSYEKL. CDR3 bases: TGCGCCAGCAGCCAAGTCGGGTACGAGCAGTACTTC. It specifies CASSQVGYEQYF.

This chain uses TRBV7-9 with TRBJ1-2, with D possibly TRBD1 on 6 matching bases. Per the germline V gene, CDR1 is SEHNR and CDR2 is FQNEAQ (reference sequence). Trimming stripped 5 bases from V and 3 bases from J, with 16 bases between. CDR3 length: 15 residues. CDR3 sequence reads: CASSPPGETDYGYTF. DNA for the CDR3: TGTGCCAGCAGCCCGCCAGGGGAGACGGACTATGGCTACACCTTC.

The chain carries TRBV5-1 and TRBJ2-7; 8 positions agree with TRBD1. The CDR3 runs to 13 residues. The V segment lost 3 bases and the J segment 3 bases; nucleotides outside the gene matches: 2. Germline lookup yields CDR1 SGHRS and CDR2 YFSETQ. The CDR3 here is CASSYGTGYEQYF. The CDR3 DNA reads TGCGCCAGCAGCTATGGGACAGGCTACGAGCAGTACTTC. Full variable domain (outside the CDR3, taken from reference TRBV5-1 and TRBJ2-7): KAGVTQTPRYLIKTRGQQVTLSCSPISGHRSVSWYQQTPGQGLQFLFEYFSETQRNKGNFPGRFSGRQFSNSRSEMNVSTLELGDSALYLCASSYGTGYEQYFGPGTRLTVT.

The chain joins TRBV5-1 to TRBJ1-2, with a possible D match to TRBD1 (5 bases). In germline, CDR1 is SGHRS, CDR2 YFSETQ. The CDR3 runs to 16 residues. V was trimmed by 0 bases and J by 1 base, leaving 13 bases between them. The CDR3 region is CASSLDSGSDNYGYTF. The CDR3 bases are TGCGCCAGCAGCTTGGATTCAGGGTCCGATAACTATGGCTACACCTTC.

The chain carries TRBV21-1 and TRBJ1-6. TRBV21-1 is a listed pseudogene. This CDR3 has 16 residues. The DNA of the CDR3 is TGTGCCAGCAGCATCCGCTGGGTCCCGGGGATTGGGTCCCTCCACTTT. Protein sequence: CASSIRWVPGIGSLHF.

The sample holds a few counts of this clone. The rearrangement links TRBV9 to TRBJ1-1, with TRBD1 as a possible D gene (6 bases). CDR3 length: 11 amino acids. The germline gives CDR1 SGDLS, CDR2 YYNGEE. Trimming took 4 bases from V and 8 from J, leaving 9 bases between them. The CDR3 spells CASSRGGEAFF. The CDR3 DNA follows: TGTGCCAGCAGCAGAGGGGGGGAAGCTTTCTTT.

The V call is TRBV11-2, the J call TRBJ1-2; D is ambiguous. The CDR3 runs 15 residues. V lost 5 bases and J 4 bases, leaving 17 bases between the germline ends. Per the germline V gene, CDR1 is SGHAT and CDR2 is FQNNGV. In nucleotides, the CDR3 is TGTGCCAGCAGCCCCCCGGTCCTTCCACCCTATGGCTACACCTTC. Protein sequence: CASSPPVLPPYGYTF.

A word on this clone: Mismatch with germline at one junction end may stem from a read error. This chain links TRBV12-5 with TRBJ1-3; unclear D gene. Germline V CDR1 and CDR2: LGHNT, FRNRAP. The CDR3 has 19 residues. This CDR3 is CASGLSLGVGVPSRNTIYF. CDR3 bases: TGTGCTAGTGGTTTGTCCCTGGGTGTTGGGGTACCCTCTCGAAACACCATATATTTT.

The chain joins TRBV7-8 to TRBJ2-1; 9 nucleotides match TRBD2. V shed 0 bases and J 3 bases; nucleotides not matched to a gene: 6. Germline CDR1 reads SGHVS; CDR2 reads FQNEAQ. This CDR3 contains 17 residues. CDR3 loop: CASSLAYSGGIYNEQFF. The DNA for the CDR3 is TGTGCCAGCAGCTTAGCCTATAGCGGGGGTATCTACAATGAGCAGTTCTTC.

CDR3 residues: CASSPLGDAGELFF. DNA for the CDR3: TGCGCCAGCAGCCCCCTCGGGGACGCCGGGGAGCTGTTTTTT. The chain links TRBV4-1 to TRBJ2-2; either TRBD1 or TRBD2 may fit D (5 bases each). The CDR3 totals 14 residues. Germline V lookup: CDR1 MGHRA, CDR2 YSYEKL. Trimming stripped 4 bases from V and 6 bases from J, with 12 bases between.

This rearrangement joins TRBV27 to TRBJ2-3, with 12 positions matching TRBD2. V gave up 6 bases and J gave up 0 bases; unmatched junction bases: 7. The CDR3 covers 17 residues. Germline assignment: CDR1 MNHEY and CDR2 SMNVEV (reference sequence). CDR3 region: CASSLAGGIPSTDTQYF. CDR3 sequence (DNA): TGTGCCAGCAGCCTAGCGGGGGGGATTCCTAGCACAGATACGCAGTATTTT.

The chain is built from TRBV4-2 and TRBJ2-1; 14 positions agree with TRBD2. This CDR3 comprises 17 residues. Germline values: CDR1 LGHNA, CDR2 YNFKEQ. Germline trimming cut 1 base from V and 8 bases from J; bases unmatched to any gene: 7. In DNA form, the CDR3 reads TGTGCCAGCAGCCAAGGACTAGCGGGGGGGCCCGTGGATGAGCAGTTCTTC. It is translated as CASSQGLAGGPVDEQFF.

The chain links TRBV5-1 to TRBJ2-7, with 8 positions matching TRBD1. The germline V gene has CDR1 SGHRS and CDR2 YFSETQ. The junction had 13 bases not matched to a gene; V was cut back by 2 bases and J by 6 bases. CDR3 length: 16 amino acids. The CDR3 sequence: CASSLPRDRPFSEQYF. Here the CDR3 DNA reads TGCGCCAGCAGCTTACCCCGGGACAGGCCTTTTTCCGAGCAGTACTTC.

The rearrangement joins TRBV4-3 to TRBJ1-1; D perhaps matches TRBD1 (6 bases). The germline V gene has CDR1 LGHNA and CDR2 YSLEER. V was clipped by 0 bases and J by 1 base, with 15 bases between them. The CDR3 runs 17 residues. CDR3 amino acids: CASSQDLSRGTNTEAFF. The CDR3 nucleotides are TGCGCCAGCAGCCAAGATCTGTCCAGGGGAACGAACACTGAAGCTTTCTTT.

V and J are TRBV5-6 and TRBJ2-3; D assignment may be TRBD1 or TRBD2 (5 bases each). From germline, CDR1 is SGHDT and CDR2 YYEEEE. Between the trimmed V and J ends, which lost 1 base and 0 bases, there was a span of 12 bases. The CDR3 length is 16 residues. CDR3 coding DNA: TGTGCCAGCAGCTTGATGGGGGTGCTTAGCACAGATACGCAGTATTTT. It translates to CASSLMGVLSTDTQYF.

This chain joins TRBV19 and TRBJ2-1; TRBD2 is a possible D gene (6 bases). Germline loops: CDR1 LNHDA, CDR2 SQIVND (reference sequence). V lost 5 bases to trimming and J lost 2 bases, with 13 bases between them. The CDR3 runs 15 residues. The CDR3 here is CASSPFGGTYNEQFF. CDR3 coding DNA: TGTGCCAGTAGTCCATTTGGGGGGACCTACAATGAGCAGTTCTTC.

Points on this clone: Other DNA sequences in this sample translate to the same CDR3. This chain connects TRBV4-1 to TRBJ2-7; D may be TRBD2 (6 bases). This CDR3 spans 13 amino acids. V shed 0 bases and J shed 7 bases, with 10 bases lying between them. CDR1 is MGHRA, CDR2 YSYEKL, per germline. The CDR3 reads CASSQDRGWEQYF. In DNA, the CDR3 is TGCGCCAGCAGCCAAGACCGGGGGTGGGAGCAGTACTTC.

This chain links TRBV20-1 with TRBJ1-4; D is uncertain. The CDR3 has 11 amino acids. Germline V gene sequence: CDR1 DFQATT, CDR2 SNEGSKA (reference sequence). V lost 0 bases and J lost 10, with 6 bases in between. The CDR3 region is CSAREAGKLFF. The CDR3 DNA follows: TGCAGTGCTAGAGAGGCGGGAAAACTGTTTTTT.

The table lists this clone with a few counts. The junction differs from germline at one of its ends, possibly a read error. V usage is TRBV4-1 and J usage is TRBJ1-2, with D uncertain. CDR3 size: 16 residues. Germline CDR1 reads MGHRA; CDR2 reads YSYEKL. CDR3 in amino acids: CASRQVITELGWGYTF. The DNA of the CDR3 is TGCGCCAGCAGACAAGTGATCACAGAGCTGGGGTGGGGCTACACCTTC.

CDR3 in DNA: TGCGCCAGCAGTGCGGGGCCGGGGGGCTACGAGCAGTACTTC. Amino acid sequence: CASSAGPGGYEQYF. V and J are TRBV10-1 and TRBJ2-7; 7 bases agree with TRBD2. With 4 bases clipped from V and 3 bases from J, the junction kept 6 bases outside the gene matches. The CDR3 has 14 residues. In germline, CDR1 is WNHNN, CDR2 SYGVQD (reference sequence).

The chain combines TRBV13 with TRBJ1-1; TRBD1 aligns across 7 bases. The CDR3 spans 15 residues. With 5 bases clipped from V and 0 bases from J, the junction kept 6 bases outside the gene matches. Germline CDR1 is PRHDT and CDR2 is FYEKMQ (reference sequence). The CDR3: CASSPLGTVNTEAFF. CDR3 nucleotide sequence: TGTGCCAGCAGCCCTCTAGGGACAGTGAACACTGAAGCTTTCTTT.

The rearrangement links TRBV30 to TRBJ1-1; perhaps TRBD1 as D (5 bases). Deletions cut 1 base from V and 3 bases from J, with 9 bases between. Germline V lookup: CDR1 GTSNPN, CDR2 SVGIG (reference sequence). CDR3 length: 13 amino acids. The CDR3 coding sequence is TGTGCCTGGAGTGAAGACAGTTACACTGAAGCTTTCTTT. It yields the protein CAWSEDSYTEAFF.

This chain joins TRBV7-9 and TRBJ2-1; maybe TRBD1 (6 bases). This CDR3 has 15 residues. V gave up 0 bases and J gave up 8 bases, with 14 bases separating them. CDR1 and CDR2 (germline): SEHNR, FQNEAQ (reference sequence). The CDR3 DNA is TGTGCCAGCAGCTTAGCACAGGGCGTTATATATGAGCAGTTCTTC. Translating gives CASSLAQGVIYEQFF.

The chain links TRBV7-8 to TRBJ1-6; no clear D. Trimming shortened V by 5 bases and J by 8 bases, and 16 bases separated the two germline ends. There are 15 residues in the CDR3. CDR1 is SGHVS, CDR2 FQNEAQ, per germline. CDR3 coding DNA: TGTGCCAGCAGCCAACCCGCCTTGGGCTATTCACCCCTCCACTTT. It is translated as CASSQPALGYSPLHF. Supplemented by reference TRBV7-8 and TRBJ1-6, the full variable domain reads GAGVSQSPRYKVAKRGQDVALRCDPISGHVSLFWYQQALGQGPEFLTYFQNEAQLDKSGLPSDRFFAERPEGSVSTLKIQRTQQEDSAVYLCASSQPALGYSPLHFGNGTRLTVT.

The rearrangement links TRBV9 to TRBJ1-1; weak D call: TRBD1 (5 bases). From germline, CDR1 is SGDLS and CDR2 YYNGEE. The CDR3 extends over 16 amino acids. V lost 3 bases and J lost 2, with 17 bases in between. CDR3 residues: CASSGPDRTGNTEAFF. The CDR3 DNA follows: TGTGCCAGCAGCGGGCCAGACCGAACAGGTAACACTGAAGCTTTCTTT.

The chain recombines TRBV4-1 with TRBJ2-5; tentatively, D is TRBD1 or TRBD2 (7 bases each). Gene TRBJ2-7 matches the end of the DNA better, so the J call may be wrong. This CDR3 is built from 14 residues. Germline V gene sequence: CDR1 MGHRA, CDR2 YSYEKL. The chain's CDR3 is CASSLGEGAYEQYF. The CDR3 region has the DNA TGCGCCAGCAGCTTAGGGGAGGGGGCGTACGAGCAGTACTTC.

This chain joins TRBV6-5 and TRBJ2-1; TRBD2 aligns across 12 bases. The V and J ends lost 5 bases and 6 bases, in that order; junction bases with no gene match: 5. Looked up from germline, CDR1 is MNHEY and CDR2 is SVGAGI. There are 15 residues in the CDR3. CDR3 loop: CASSPSGGALNEQFF. CDR3 nucleotide sequence: TGTGCCAGCAGTCCTAGCGGGGGGGCCCTCAATGAGCAGTTCTTC.

The chain is built from TRBV4-3 and TRBJ1-3; no reliable D call. This CDR3 comprises 16 residues. V lost 0 bases to trimming and J lost 0 bases, with 9 bases between them. Germline CDR1 LGHNA, CDR2 YSLEER. The CDR3 sequence is CASSQDRQASGNTIYF. The CDR3 coding sequence is TGCGCCAGCAGCCAAGACCGGCAGGCCTCTGGAAACACCATATATTTT.

J is TRBJ1-4 and V is TRBV27, with D tentatively TRBD1 (5 bases). This CDR3 contains 14 residues. CDR1 and CDR2 (germline): MNHEY, SMNVEV (reference sequence). Trimming took 8 bases from V and 7 from J, leaving 17 bases between them. The CDR3 DNA sequence: TGTGCCAGCCGGGGGGGTGAGTCCGGTGAAAAACTGTTTTTT. Translation gives CASRGGESGEKLFF.